Below are 21 T cell receptor beta chains sequenced from a single sample in a study of cytomegalovirus exposure and HLA in healthy donors. Primers: 60 Vbeta forward and 13 Jbeta reverse. Repertoires were generated with immunoSEQ multiplex PCR, while TCRdb's copy carries only in-frame clones and drops some. The sample holds about 160,000 clones, approximately 76% seen once. Sequencing input: PBMCs. These TCRs come from a man in his 60s in good health and CMV-seronegative.

The rearrangement uses TRBV5-1 and TRBJ2-3; 7 nucleotides line up with TRBD1. Germline CDR1 and CDR2: SGHRS and YFSETQ. V dropped 3 bases and J dropped 2; count of bases not matched to a gene: 12. The CDR3 has 17 residues. CDR3 in amino acids: CASSSRGQGTPTDTQYF. The CDR3 coding sequence is TGCGCCAGCAGCTCAAGGGGGCAGGGGACCCCCACAGATACGCAGTATTTT.

CDR3 nucleotides: TGTGCCAGCAGTGACCCGACCGGGACAGATGAAAAACTGTTTTTT. This codes for CASSDPTGTDEKLFF. The chain couples TRBV2 to TRBJ1-4; 7 bases line up with TRBD1. Germline V CDR1 and CDR2: SNHLY, FYNNEI. V was pared by 3 bases and J by 6 bases, with 7 bases of the junction left unmatched. The CDR3 loop spans 15 amino acids.

This clone was observed a single time. The chain recombines TRBV19 with TRBJ2-2; 14 nucleotides match TRBD2. The CDR3 consists of 17 residues. V shed 6 bases, J shed 5 bases, and the junction held 8 bases outside the gene matches. The germline gives CDR1 LNHDA, CDR2 SQIVND (reference sequence). CDR3 nucleotide sequence: TGTGCCAGTAGCCGAAGGGGACTAGCGGGAGTAACCGGGGAGCTGTTTTTT. Its translation is CASSRRGLAGVTGELFF. The full variable domain, with the rest looked up from reference TRBV19 and TRBJ2-2, is DGGITQSPKYLFRKEGQNVTLSCEQNLNHDAMYWYRQDPGQGLRLIYYSQIVNDFQKGDIAEGYSVSREKKESFPLTVTSAQKNPTAFYLCASSRRGLAGVTGELFFGEGSRLTVL.

Only one count was recorded for this clone. This sequence joins TRBV7-2 and TRBJ1-2; TRBD1 agrees at 11 bases. Germline V lookup: CDR1 SGHTA, CDR2 FQGNSA. V shed 7 bases and J 6 bases; nucleotides not matched to a gene: 13. The CDR3 totals 16 residues. The CDR3 DNA sequence: TGTGCCAGCACCCTAGACCTGGACAGGGGGCTGGATGGCTACACCTTC. Translating gives CASTLDLDRGLDGYTF.

V and J are TRBV28 and TRBJ2-1, with 11 bases matching TRBD2. The CDR3 runs 15 residues. V shed 8 bases, J shed 7 bases, and the junction held 10 bases outside the gene matches. Germline CDR1 is MDHEN and CDR2 is SYDVKM. The CDR3 reads CASSPQSSGRNEQFF. The DNA of the CDR3 is TGTGCCAGCTCACCGCAGTCTAGCGGGAGGAATGAGCAGTTCTTC. Full variable domain (remainder filled in from reference TRBV28 and TRBJ2-1): DVKVTQSSRYLVKRTGEKVFLECVQDMDHENMFWYRQDPGLGLRLIYFSYDVKMKEKGDIPEGYSVSREKKERFSLILESASTNQTSMYLCASSPQSSGRNEQFFGPGTRLTVL.

This chain joins TRBV5-1 and TRBJ2-1; 13 bases line up with TRBD2. The CDR3 extends over 16 amino acids. Losses at the gene ends were 4 bases for V and 8 bases for J; bases not matched to a gene: 9. CDR1 SGHRS and CDR2 YFSETQ come from the germline V gene. CDR3 amino acids: CASSSLLAGGGDEQFF. As DNA, the CDR3 is TGCGCCAGCAGCAGCTTACTAGCGGGAGGGGGAGATGAGCAGTTCTTC.

The rearrangement links TRBV5-4 to TRBJ2-1; 9 positions match TRBD2. Trimming removed 2 bases from V and 6 bases from J; junction bases left unmatched: 6. Per germline, CDR1 SGHNT and CDR2 YYREEE (reference sequence). This CDR3 comprises 15 residues. CDR3 sequence reads: CASSLRLAGSNEQFF. DNA for the CDR3: TGTGCCAGCAGCTTACGGCTAGCGGGGTCCAATGAGCAGTTCTTC.

This chain joins TRBV6-1 and TRBJ2-7, with 9 bases aligning to TRBD1. The ends lost 8 bases at V and 2 bases at J; junction bases unmatched: 7. This CDR3 has 14 residues. Per the germline V gene, CDR1 is MNHNS and CDR2 is SASEGT. CDR3 loop: CASRWTGATYEQYF. The CDR3, as DNA: TGTGCCAGCCGCTGGACAGGGGCAACCTACGAGCAGTACTTC.

Of note for this clone: Within the sample, other DNA sequences also encode this same CDR3. This chain uses TRBV11-3 with TRBJ2-1; 9 bases line up with TRBD1. The CDR3 contains 15 residues. V shed 1 base, J shed 2 bases, and the junction held 0 bases outside the gene matches. Germline V gene sequence: CDR1 SGHNT, CDR2 YENEEA. CDR3 DNA: TGTGCCAGCAGCTTAGGACAGGGGGCCTACAATGAGCAGTTCTTC. As protein: CASSLGQGAYNEQFF.

The rearrangement uses TRBV5-1 and TRBJ2-7; TRBD1 matches 8 bases. Trimming at V came to 4 bases and at J to 3 bases, leaving 6 bases not matched to a gene. CDR1 and CDR2 (germline): SGHRS, YFSETQ. This CDR3 contains 14 residues. The CDR3 region is CASSHGQGVYEQYF. As DNA, the CDR3 is TGCGCCAGCAGCCACGGACAGGGCGTCTACGAGCAGTACTTC.

The chain carries TRBV7-2 and TRBJ1-1; no clear D gene. Trimming took 5 bases from V and 10 from J, leaving 17 bases between them. This CDR3 is built from 13 residues. Germline V CDR1 and CDR2: SGHTA, FQGNSA. The CDR3 loop is CASSVTRGDGAFF. CDR3 nucleotide sequence: TGTGCCAGCAGCGTTACCCGGGGTGACGGAGCTTTCTTT.

Note on this clone: One end of the junction fails to match germline, which may point to a read error. The chain uses TRBV7-9 and TRBJ2-1, with 10 bases identical to TRBD1. CDR1 and CDR2 from the germline V gene are SEHNR and FQNEAQ (reference sequence). This CDR3 comprises 17 residues. CDR3 amino acids: CSSSYRTGGMAYNEQFF. DNA for the CDR3: TGTTCCAGCAGCTACCGGACAGGGGGAATGGCCTACAATGAGCAGTTCTTC. Supplemented by reference TRBV7-9 and TRBJ2-1, the full variable domain reads DTGVSQNPRHKITKRGQNVTFRCDPISEHNRLYWYRQTLGQGPEFLTYFQNEAQLEKSRLLSDRFSAERPKGSFSTLEIQRTEQGDSAMYLCSSSYRTGGMAYNEQFFGPGTRLTVL.

DNA for the CDR3: TGTGCCAGCAGCTCCAGGAATTATGGCTACACCTTC. It codes for CASSSRNYGYTF. The V call is TRBV5-8, the J call TRBJ1-2; no firm D call. Germline CDR1 and CDR2: SGHTS and YDEGEE. V was cut by 3 bases and J by 5 bases, with 8 bases left in between. This CDR3 is built from 12 residues.

This chain joins TRBV4-1 and TRBJ2-5, with 11 bases fitting TRBD2. This CDR3 contains 19 residues. The V segment lost 0 bases and the J segment 5 bases; nucleotides outside the gene matches: 14. Looked up from germline, CDR1 is MGHRA and CDR2 is YSYEKL. CDR3 protein: CASSQDGWLAGGNRETQYF. The CDR3 DNA is TGCGCCAGCAGCCAAGATGGGTGGCTAGCGGGAGGTAACCGGGAGACCCAGTACTTC.

This clone showed up just a few times. V gene TRBV6-5 combines with J gene TRBJ1-2; 7 positions match TRBD1. The CDR3 spans 16 residues. Looked up from germline, CDR1 is MNHEY and CDR2 is SVGAGI. The trim removed 4 bases at V and 8 bases at J, leaving 16 bases unmatched. The CDR3 loop is CASSFSTGFRIRGYTF. Here the CDR3 DNA reads TGTGCCAGCAGTTTCTCGACAGGGTTCCGTATCCGCGGCTACACCTTC.

The rearrangement uses TRBV28 and TRBJ1-2; 7 bases agree with TRBD1. The V gene end was trimmed by 6 bases and the J gene end by 8 bases; junction bases not matched to a gene: 9. The CDR3 covers 13 residues. Germline V lookup: CDR1 MDHEN, CDR2 SYDVKM. The CDR3 DNA follows: TGTGCCAGCAGGGAGGGGGCAGGTTACGGCTACACCTTC. Translating gives CASREGAGYGYTF.

V is TRBV6-4 and J is TRBJ2-3, with TRBD2 matching over 8 bases. The CDR3 has 15 residues. Germline V gives CDR1 MRHNA, CDR2 SNTAGT. V was clipped by 5 bases and J by 0 bases; unmatched bases: 4. CDR3 sequence: CASSIAGLSTDTQYF. The CDR3 coding sequence is TGTGCCAGCAGTATAGCGGGATTGAGCACAGATACGCAGTATTTT.

This chain uses TRBV9 with TRBJ2-7; D is perhaps TRBD1 (7 bases). CDR3 length: 13 residues. Per the germline V gene, CDR1 is SGDLS and CDR2 is YYNGEE. V lost 4 bases and J lost 5, with 13 bases in between. This CDR3 reads CASSFAGGNEQYF. CDR3 bases: TGTGCCAGCAGCTTCGCAGGGGGGAACGAGCAGTACTTC.

This clone was seen just once. V and J are TRBV6-5 and TRBJ2-7; weak D call: TRBD1 (6 bases). The CDR3 is 13 amino acids. Deletions cut 2 bases from V and 5 bases from J, with 10 bases between. CDR1 MNHEY and CDR2 SVGAGI come from the germline V gene. The CDR3 coding sequence is TGTGCCAGCAGTTACGCTAACAGGGACGAGCAGTACTTC. It codes for CASSYANRDEQYF.

The chain combines TRBV29-1 with TRBJ2-2, with 7 bases aligning to TRBD2. Unmatched junction bases numbered 4, after V lost 3 bases and J lost 3 bases. Looked up from germline, CDR1 is SQVTM and CDR2 is ANQGSEA. CDR3 length: 14 amino acids. CDR3 protein: CSVDRGGDTGELFF. The CDR3 DNA sequence: TGCAGCGTTGATCGTGGGGGGGACACCGGGGAGCTGTTTTTT.

This chain uses TRBV5-8 with TRBJ1-5, with 10 bases identical to TRBD1. V trimming: 4 bases; J trimming: 3 bases; junction bases outside the gene matches: 4. This CDR3 has 15 amino acids. Germline CDR1 is SGHTS and CDR2 is YDEGEE. CDR3 DNA sequence: TGTGCCAGCAGCCCGGGACAGGGGTTCAATCAGCCCCAGCATTTT. Amino acid sequence: CASSPGQGFNQPQHF.